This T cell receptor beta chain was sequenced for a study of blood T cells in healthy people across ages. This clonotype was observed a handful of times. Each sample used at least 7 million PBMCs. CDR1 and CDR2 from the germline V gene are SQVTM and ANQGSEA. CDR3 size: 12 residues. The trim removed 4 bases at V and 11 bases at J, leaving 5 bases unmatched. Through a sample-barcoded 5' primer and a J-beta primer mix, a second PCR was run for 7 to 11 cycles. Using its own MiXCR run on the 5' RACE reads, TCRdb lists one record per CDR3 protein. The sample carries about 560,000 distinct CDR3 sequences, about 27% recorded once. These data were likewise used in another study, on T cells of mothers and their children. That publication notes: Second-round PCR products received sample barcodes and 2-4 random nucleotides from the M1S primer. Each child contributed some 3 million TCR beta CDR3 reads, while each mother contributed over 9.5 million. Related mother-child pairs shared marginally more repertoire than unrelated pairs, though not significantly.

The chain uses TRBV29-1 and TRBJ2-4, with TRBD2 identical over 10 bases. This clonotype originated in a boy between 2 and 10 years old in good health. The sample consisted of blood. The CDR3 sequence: CSVAETSGFQYF. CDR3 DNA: TGCAGCGTTGCCGAGACTAGCGGGTTTCAGTACTTC.